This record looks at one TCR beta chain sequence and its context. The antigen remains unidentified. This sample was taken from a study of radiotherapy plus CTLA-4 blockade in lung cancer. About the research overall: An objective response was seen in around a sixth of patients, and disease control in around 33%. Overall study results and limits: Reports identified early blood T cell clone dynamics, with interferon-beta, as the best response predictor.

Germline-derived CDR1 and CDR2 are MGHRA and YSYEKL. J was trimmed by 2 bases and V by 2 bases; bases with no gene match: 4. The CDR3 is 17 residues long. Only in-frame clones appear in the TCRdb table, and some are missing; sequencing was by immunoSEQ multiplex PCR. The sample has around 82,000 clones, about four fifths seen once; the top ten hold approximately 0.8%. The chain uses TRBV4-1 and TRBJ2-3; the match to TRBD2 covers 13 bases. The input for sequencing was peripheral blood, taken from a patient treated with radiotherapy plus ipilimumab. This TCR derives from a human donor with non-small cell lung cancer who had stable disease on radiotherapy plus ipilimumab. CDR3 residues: CASSQKGLAGTTDTQYF. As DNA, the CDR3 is TGCGCCAGCAGCCAAAAGGGACTAGCGGGAACCACAGATACGCAGTATTTT.